These T cell receptor beta chains were read from a single sample in a study of blood T cell repertoires in COVID-19. Repertoires were generated with immunoSEQ multiplex PCR, while TCRdb's copy carries only in-frame clones and drops some. The data show 86,000 or so clones, roughly 80% seen once. The sequenced material came from peripheral blood. Every receptor here comes from a man between 65 and 80 years old with acute or convalescent COVID-19. CDR3s include the opening cysteine and the closing phenylalanine or tryptophan. The D gene is left open where the match is weak. Size is omitted from some rows. Given values are once, few, many or a class for expanded clones.

CDR3 DNA: TGTGCCAGCAGGGCGGGGCACCACAATGAGCAGTTCTTC
CDR3 protein: CASRAGHHNEQFF
clone size: .
J gene: TRBJ2-1
D gene: .
V gene: TRBV6-6

CDR3 DNA: TGTGCCAGCAGCCCAGCTGAGGGCCCGGCTCAGCCCCAGCATTTT
CDR3 protein: CASSPAEGPAQPQHF
clone size: .
J gene: TRBJ1-5
D gene: .
V gene: TRBV3-1/TRBV3-2

CDR3 DNA: TGTGCCAGCAGCTATGGGGGACAGGGCTTCAATCAGCCCCAGCATTTT
CDR3 protein: CASSYGGQGFNQPQHF
clone size: .
J gene: TRBJ1-5
D gene: TRBD1
V gene: TRBV7-9

CDR3 DNA: TGTGCCACCAGTGATCTGCATAGGGGTGAGCAGTTCTTC
CDR3 protein: CATSDLHRGEQFF
clone size: .
J gene: TRBJ2-1
D gene: .
V gene: TRBV24-1

CDR3 DNA: TGTGCCAGCTCACCTGCAGGGGGAGAGACCCAGTACTTC
CDR3 protein: CASSPAGGETQYF
clone size: few
J gene: TRBJ2-5
D gene: TRBD1
V gene: TRBV18

CDR3 DNA: TGTGCCTGGAGTGTCTTGGCGGGGGGGAGCACAGATACGCAGTATTTT
CDR3 protein: CAWSVLAGGSTDTQYF
clone size: .
J gene: TRBJ2-3
D gene: TRBD2
V gene: TRBV30

CDR3 DNA: TGCGCCAGCAGTCCAGGGGAAGTGGGCTATGGCTACACCTTC
CDR3 protein: CASSPGEVGYGYTF
clone size: few
J gene: TRBJ1-2
D gene: .
V gene: TRBV5-1

CDR3 DNA: TGTGCCCATAGGAGGGGGCTGGGCAATGAGCAGTTCTTC
CDR3 protein: CAHRRGLGNEQFF
clone size: .
J gene: TRBJ2-1
D gene: .
V gene: TRBV30

CDR3 DNA: TGCGCCAGCAGCCAAGATCAGCGGCGGGTAAACAATGAGCAGTTCTTC
CDR3 protein: CASSQDQRRVNNEQFF
clone size: .
J gene: TRBJ2-1
D gene: .
V gene: TRBV4-1

CDR3 DNA: TGTGCCAGCAGTTCTCGGGAGGTTTGGGAGACCCAGTACTTC
CDR3 protein: CASSSREVWETQYF
clone size: few
J gene: TRBJ2-5
D gene: TRBD2
V gene: TRBV2

CDR3 DNA: TGTGCCAGCAGCTTACCAACTAGCGGGGAGACCCAGTACTTC
CDR3 protein: CASSLPTSGETQYF
clone size: .
J gene: TRBJ2-5
D gene: TRBD2
V gene: TRBV7-2

CDR3 DNA: TGCGCCAGCAGCCAGCGGGAGTGGAGCTCCTACAATGAGCAGTTCTTC
CDR3 protein: CASSQREWSSYNEQFF
clone size: .
J gene: TRBJ2-1
D gene: TRBD2
V gene: TRBV5-1

CDR3 DNA: TGTGCCAGCACCGTTCCTATCGGGGTTAATGAGCAGTTCTTC
CDR3 protein: CASTVPIGVNEQFF
clone size: .
J gene: TRBJ2-1
D gene: .
V gene: TRBV5-6

CDR3 DNA: TGCGCCAGCAGCACCCTCGGGACAGACTCTGGAAACACCATATATTTT
CDR3 protein: CASSTLGTDSGNTIYF
clone size: .
J gene: TRBJ1-3
D gene: TRBD1
V gene: TRBV5-1

CDR3 DNA: TGTGCCAGCAGCCACCGGACTAGCGGACAAGAGACCCAGTACTTC
CDR3 protein: CASSHRTSGQETQYF
clone size: .
J gene: TRBJ2-5
D gene: TRBD2
V gene: TRBV3-1/TRBV3-2

CDR3 DNA: TGTGCCACCAGCAGAGATCGGGGGACCCTTGGCTACACCTTC
CDR3 protein: CATSRDRGTLGYTF
clone size: .
J gene: TRBJ1-2
D gene: .
V gene: TRBV15

CDR3 DNA: TGTGCCAGCAGTTTAGCGCTGCGGGGTGAGCAGTTCTTC
CDR3 protein: CASSLALRGEQFF
clone size: .
J gene: TRBJ2-1
D gene: .
V gene: TRBV12-3/TRBV12-4

CDR3 DNA: TGCGCCAGCAGCGTTTGGGCGGGCAATGAAAAACTGTTTTTT
CDR3 protein: CASSVWAGNEKLFF
clone size: few
J gene: TRBJ1-4
D gene: .
V gene: TRBV5-1

CDR3 DNA: TGCGCCAGCAGCACCGGGTCCGACCGCCCCTATGGCTACACCTTC
CDR3 protein: CASSTGSDRPYGYTF
clone size: .
J gene: TRBJ1-2
D gene: .
V gene: TRBV5-1

CDR3 DNA: TGTGCCAGCAGCGACAAGTCGCCGTATACGCAGTATTTT
CDR3 protein: CASSDKSPYTQYF
clone size: .
J gene: TRBJ2-3
D gene: .
V gene: TRBV3-1/TRBV3-2

CDR3 DNA: TGTGCCAGTAGTACCCGACAAACCGGGGAGCTGTTTTTT
CDR3 protein: CASSTRQTGELFF
clone size: few
J gene: TRBJ2-2
D gene: .
V gene: TRBV19

CDR3 DNA: TGTGCCAGCAGCAACGACAGGGTTGAAGCTTTCTTT
CDR3 protein: CASSNDRVEAFF
clone size: .
J gene: TRBJ1-1
D gene: TRBD1
V gene: TRBV6-6

CDR3 DNA: TGCGCCAGCAGCCGGGAGCTAGCCTCTGGAAACACCATATATTTT
CDR3 protein: CASSRELASGNTIYF
clone size: .
J gene: TRBJ1-3
D gene: .
V gene: TRBV5-1

CDR3 DNA: TGTGCCAGCAGCCAAGACAGGGTAGTCTCTTCCGCCCGTAATGAAAAACTGTTTTTT
CDR3 protein: CASSQDRVVSSARNEKLFF
clone size: .
J gene: TRBJ1-4
D gene: .
V gene: TRBV4-2

CDR3 DNA: TGTGCCATCAGTGATCCCTACTCTGGGGCCAACGTCCTGACTTTC
CDR3 protein: CAISDPYSGANVLTF
clone size: many
J gene: TRBJ2-6
D gene: .
V gene: TRBV10-3

CDR3 DNA: TGTGCCAGCAGCTGGGGACAGGAGGGTATGAAAGCTTTCTTT
CDR3 protein: CASSWGQEGMKAFF
clone size: .
J gene: TRBJ1-1
D gene: TRBD1
V gene: TRBV11-2

CDR3 DNA: TGTGCCAGCTCAAGGCAGGGCGACACTGAAGCTTTCTTT
CDR3 protein: CASSRQGDTEAFF
clone size: .
J gene: TRBJ1-1
D gene: .
V gene: TRBV18

CDR3 DNA: TGTGCCAGCAGTGTCATGAACACTGAAGCTTTCTTT
CDR3 protein: CASSVMNTEAFF
clone size: .
J gene: TRBJ1-1
D gene: .
V gene: TRBV28

CDR3 DNA: TGTGCCAGCAGTATAACCGACAGCGCTGGAAACACCATATATTTT
CDR3 protein: CASSITDSAGNTIYF
clone size: .
J gene: TRBJ1-3
D gene: .
V gene: TRBV2

CDR3 DNA: TGTGCCAGCTCACCGCCTACGAGGGCGGATAATGAAAAACTGTTTTTT
CDR3 protein: CASSPPTRADNEKLFF
clone size: .
J gene: TRBJ1-4
D gene: .
V gene: TRBV18

CDR3 DNA: TGTGCCAGCAGCCCAGGACAGGGAGGCTTGAGGGAGCAGTTCTTC
CDR3 protein: CASSPGQGGLREQFF
clone size: .
J gene: TRBJ2-1
D gene: TRBD1
V gene: TRBV11-3

CDR3 DNA: TGTGCCACCAGCAGTATTCCGGGACAGAGCACAGATACGCAGTATTTT
CDR3 protein: CATSSIPGQSTDTQYF
clone size: .
J gene: TRBJ2-3
D gene: TRBD1
V gene: TRBV15

CDR3 DNA: TGTGCCATCAGTGGGACAGGGGGCGTTAATGGCTACACCTTC
CDR3 protein: CAISGTGGVNGYTF
clone size: few
J gene: TRBJ1-2
D gene: TRBD1
V gene: TRBV10-3

CDR3 DNA: TGTGCCACTTCCAGGGGGCCTCACACTGAAGCTTTCTTT
CDR3 protein: CATSRGPHTEAFF
clone size: .
J gene: TRBJ1-1
D gene: TRBD1
V gene: TRBV6-5

CDR3 DNA: TGCGCCAGCAGCTTGGCGCAGGGCACAGATACGCAGTATTTT
CDR3 protein: CASSLAQGTDTQYF
clone size: .
J gene: TRBJ2-3
D gene: .
V gene: TRBV5-1

CDR3 DNA: TGTGCCAGCCAAGAGACTGCGAACTATGGCTACACCTTC
CDR3 protein: CASQETANYGYTF
clone size: .
J gene: TRBJ1-2
D gene: .
V gene: TRBV28

CDR3 DNA: TGTGCCAGCAGTGACCCCCTAGTCGGTAGCACAGATACGCAGTATTTT
CDR3 protein: CASSDPLVGSTDTQYF
clone size: few
J gene: TRBJ2-3
D gene: .
V gene: TRBV25-1

CDR3 DNA: TGTGCCAGTAGTATCCAGCGGGGGGGAAACATTCAGTACTTC
CDR3 protein: CASSIQRGGNIQYF
clone size: .
J gene: TRBJ2-4
D gene: TRBD2
V gene: TRBV19

CDR3 DNA: TGTGCCAGCAGCCTGGCTGGCTCCTACAATGAGCAGTTCTTC
CDR3 protein: CASSLAGSYNEQFF
clone size: .
J gene: TRBJ2-1
D gene: .
V gene: TRBV7-3

CDR3 DNA: TGTGCCAGCAGTTTACAGGGCAGGGGTTATGGCTACACCTTC
CDR3 protein: CASSLQGRGYGYTF
clone size: once
J gene: TRBJ1-2
D gene: .
V gene: TRBV28

CDR3 DNA: TGTGCCAGTAATGACGGGAGGGGGAAAAACATTCAGTACTTC
CDR3 protein: CASNDGRGKNIQYF
clone size: .
J gene: TRBJ2-4
D gene: TRBD2
V gene: TRBV19

CDR3 DNA: TGTGCCAGCAGCTTTTCCGGGAGAGAGACCCAGTACTTC
CDR3 protein: CASSFSGRETQYF
clone size: .
J gene: TRBJ2-5
D gene: .
V gene: TRBV5-5

CDR3 DNA: TGTGCCAGCAGCCAGACAGTTAACACTGAAGCTTTCTTT
CDR3 protein: CASSQTVNTEAFF
clone size: .
J gene: TRBJ1-1
D gene: .
V gene: TRBV6-5

CDR3 DNA: TGTGCCAGCAGACCACGGACAGGGGGCACTGAAGCTTTCTTT
CDR3 protein: CASRPRTGGTEAFF
clone size: .
J gene: TRBJ1-1
D gene: TRBD1
V gene: TRBV9

CDR3 DNA: TGTGCCAGCTCACGCCGGGACAGCTCCTACAATGAGCAGTTCTTC
CDR3 protein: CASSRRDSSYNEQFF
clone size: .
J gene: TRBJ2-1
D gene: TRBD1
V gene: TRBV18